This TCR beta chain was documented in a study of cytotoxic CD8 clonotypes in ibrutinib-treated CLL. Notes on the study in general: Patients showed higher baseline clonality than age-matched healthy donors, and it tracked circulating CD8+ T-cell counts. Baseline levels were approached again at progression, after clonality had risen at ibrutinib response.

Repertoires were generated with immunoSEQ multiplex PCR, while TCRdb's copy carries only in-frame clones and drops some. The data hold approximately 90,000 clones, with approximately 77% observed a single time. The CDR3 extends over 14 amino acids. Per the germline V gene, CDR1 is LNHDA and CDR2 is SQIVND (reference sequence). Trimming took off 4 bases at V and 1 base at J, with 11 bases between the two ends. Concerning this clone: As yet, its antigen is unknown.

The specimen was PBMCs, collected after 24 months of ibrutinib treatment. The source of this sequence is a human donor with chronic lymphocytic leukemia. The gene calls are TRBV19 and TRBJ2-7, with D possibly being TRBD2 (6 bases). The CDR3 reads CASSNSGRSYEQYF. The CDR3, as DNA: TGTGCCAGTAGTAACTCAGGGAGGTCCTACGAGCAGTACTTC. Variable domain in full (rest from reference TRBV19 and TRBJ2-7): DGGITQSPKYLFRKEGQNVTLSCEQNLNHDAMYWYRQDPGQGLRLIYYSQIVNDFQKGDIAEGYSVSREKKESFPLTVTSAQKNPTAFYLCASSNSGRSYEQYFGPGTRLTVT.